What follows describes a single TCR beta chain. These data originate in a study of blood T cell repertoires in COVID-19. Study information: Whether acute or convalescent, the COVID-19 samples came from the United States, Italy and Spain.

One Seattle source followed patients from active infection through their disease course. Some clones are missing from TCRdb's copy, which holds only in-frame ones; the method was immunoSEQ multiplex PCR. The sample yields fewer than 600,000 clones, roughly 87% seen once. The CDR3 contains 14 residues. Germline V lookup: CDR1 MGHRA, CDR2 YSYEKL. Trimming cost V 0 bases and J 9 bases, with 12 bases left between them. The gene calls are TRBV4-1 and TRBJ1-5, with D unclear. What was sequenced was peripheral blood. The receptor's source is a man aged 18-30 years with COVID-19, enrolled during active disease. This chain's CDR3 is CASSQDSWAGPQHF. Written as DNA, the CDR3 is TGCGCCAGCAGCCAAGACAGTTGGGCTGGGCCCCAGCATTTT.